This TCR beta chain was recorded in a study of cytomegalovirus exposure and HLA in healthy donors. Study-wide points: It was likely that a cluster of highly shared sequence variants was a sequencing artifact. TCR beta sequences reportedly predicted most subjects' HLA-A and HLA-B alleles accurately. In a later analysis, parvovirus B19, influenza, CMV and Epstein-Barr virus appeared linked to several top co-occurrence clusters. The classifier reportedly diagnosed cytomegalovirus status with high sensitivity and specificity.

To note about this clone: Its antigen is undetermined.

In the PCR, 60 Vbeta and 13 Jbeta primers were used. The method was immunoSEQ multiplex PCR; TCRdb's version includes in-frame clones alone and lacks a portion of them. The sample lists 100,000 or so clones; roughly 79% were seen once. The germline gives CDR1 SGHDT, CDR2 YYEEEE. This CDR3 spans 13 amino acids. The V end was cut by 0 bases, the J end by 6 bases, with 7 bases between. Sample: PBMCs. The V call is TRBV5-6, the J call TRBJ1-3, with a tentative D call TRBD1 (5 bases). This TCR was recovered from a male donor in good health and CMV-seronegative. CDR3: CASSLVGENTIYF. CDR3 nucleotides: TGTGCCAGCAGCTTGGTAGGGGAAAACACCATATATTTT.